This TCR beta chain was identified during a study of T cell responses to AZD1222 COVID-19 vaccine (dated by TCRdb to the early 2020s). At the level of the whole study: AZD1222 recipients whose second dose came at about 4 weeks and those whose second dose came at about 12 weeks were combined into one group, since spike-specific TCR depth and breadth did not differ between the two schedules. A total of about 240 trial participants underwent TCR sequencing, of whom approximately 210 received two doses of AZD1222 and about 25 received two doses of the MenACWY control vaccine. Trial participants were enrolled by age into subgroups of 18-55, 56-69 and 70-plus years, and 148, 28 and 57 TCR-sequenced participants, respectively, were included in these subgroups.

The time point label of this sample denotes: baseline before first vaccination. Vaccinee samples were obtained from the UK trials COV001 and COV002, which included a single-blind randomized controlled phase 2/3 trial of AZD1222 (ChAdOx1 nCoV-19) in healthy adults. For TCRbeta chain sequencing, PBMC samples were collected from trial participants at day 0 and at day 28 after the second dose. Overall study results and their limits: Spike-specific TCR breadth and depth rose significantly after two AZD1222 doses compared with day 0 and with MenACWY recipients. Most participants were white British and females outnumbered males, and the authors suggested that clonal diversity may have been underestimated. CD4 TCRs associated with the vaccine covered the entire spike protein, and the dominant responses were in regions 160-218 and 743-854. Conclusions about previously exposed vaccinees are limited, since just a handful of AZD1222 recipients were seropositive for SARS-CoV-2 at baseline. Because no day 14 peak-response samples were available, repertoires were characterized only after the peak T cell response. In the small 56-69-year group, the increase in depth fell short of significance, most likely because of low power. Epitopes outside the regions mutated in the B.1.351 and B.1.1.7 variants were reportedly recognized by nearly half of the unique spike-specific TCRs.

The germline V gene specifies SGHTA as CDR1 and FQGTGA as CDR2. V has 3 bases trimmed and J has 8 bases trimmed; junction bases matching no gene number 5. The CDR3 covers 15 residues, taking in both the cysteine and the phenylalanine. CDR3 DNA only is kept here, 45 bases in frame from base 1. The CDR3 regions of human TCRbeta chains were analyzed by immunosequencing. The study's own analysis went as follows. TCRs in the repertoires were matched against a reference library of SARS-CoV-2-specific TCRs that had been generated with the MIRA antigen-specificity platform. Breadth was defined as the fraction of unique TCRs that were SARS-CoV-2-associated, and depth was defined as the fraction of total T cells that were SARS-CoV-2-associated. Each spike-specific TCR was assigned to its reactive spike region and to a CD4 or CD8 class using the MIRA data. Log10-transformed breadth and depth values were compared by one-way ANOVA with Sidak's multiple comparisons tests. Entries here come from immuneACCESS through TCRdb and include only in-frame sequences with V and J called. Some clones fail to appear in such tables; in the studies checked, an unresolved V gene covers under half of the shortfall, and the cause of the remainder is unknown. V, J and clone size are taken as reported in that table, and D and trimming were inferred from the DNA itself. In all, the sample holds about 150,000 clones, and roughly 90% of those were seen once. 18% of the sample comes from the top ten.

A word on this clone: There is no known antigen for this receptor. Per-base quality was not reported, and no clone a single base away is much larger than it.

The material sequenced was peripheral blood, taken on day 0 of AZD1222 vaccination. The receptor was derived from an adult in good health. The chain links TRBV7-3 with TRBJ2-1, with 12 junctional bases fitting TRBD1. CDR3 sequence: CASSLIGTGGDEQFF. The nucleotides read TGTGCCAGCAGCTTGATCGGGACAGGGGGCGATGAGCAGTTCTTC.